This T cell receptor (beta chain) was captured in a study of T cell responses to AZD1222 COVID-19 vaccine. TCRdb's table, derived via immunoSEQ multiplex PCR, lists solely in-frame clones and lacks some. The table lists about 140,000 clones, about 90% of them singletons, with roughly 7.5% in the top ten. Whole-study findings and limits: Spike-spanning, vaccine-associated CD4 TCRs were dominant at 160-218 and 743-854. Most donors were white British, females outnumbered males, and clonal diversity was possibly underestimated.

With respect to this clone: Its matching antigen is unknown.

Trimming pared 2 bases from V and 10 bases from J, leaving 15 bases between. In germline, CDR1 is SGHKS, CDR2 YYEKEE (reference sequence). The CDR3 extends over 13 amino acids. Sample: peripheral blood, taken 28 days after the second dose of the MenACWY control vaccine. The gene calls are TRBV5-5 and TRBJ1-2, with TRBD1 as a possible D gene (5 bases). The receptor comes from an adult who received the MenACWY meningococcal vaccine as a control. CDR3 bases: TGTGCCAGCAGCTTTGGGACGGGGGTTGTCTACACCTTC. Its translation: CASSFGTGVVYTF.